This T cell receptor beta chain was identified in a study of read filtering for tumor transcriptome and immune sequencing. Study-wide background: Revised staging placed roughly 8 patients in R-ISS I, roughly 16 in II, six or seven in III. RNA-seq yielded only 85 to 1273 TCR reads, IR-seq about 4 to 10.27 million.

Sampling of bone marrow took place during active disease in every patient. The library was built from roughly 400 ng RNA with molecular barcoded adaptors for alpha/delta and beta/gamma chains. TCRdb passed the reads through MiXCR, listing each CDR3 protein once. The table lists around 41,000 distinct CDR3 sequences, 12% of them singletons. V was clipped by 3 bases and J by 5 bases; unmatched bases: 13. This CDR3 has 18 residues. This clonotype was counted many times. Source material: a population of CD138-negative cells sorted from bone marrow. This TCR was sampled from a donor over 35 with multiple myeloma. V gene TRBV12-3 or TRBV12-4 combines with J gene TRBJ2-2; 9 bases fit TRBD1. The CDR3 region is CASSLRYFLGTGTGELFF. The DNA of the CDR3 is TGTGCCAGCAGTTTGCGATATTTCCTCGGGACAGGGACCGGGGAGCTGTTTTTT.